The text below deals with one TCR beta chain. The count of this clone is one. This receptor's antigen is unknown. Within one base of it there is no much larger clone, and no base qualities were kept. The donors were healthy, HIV-negative adults with no recently reported acute infections or vaccinations. All donors were Caucasian adults living in Nashville, Tennessee, USA. CD8 memory samples consisted of magnetically selected CD45RO+ cells combined with CCR7-negative CD45RA+ effector memory (TemRA) cells. Blood was obtained by leukapheresis, after which PBMCs were separated by Ficoll-Histopaque density gradient centrifugation and cryopreserved in liquid nitrogen vapor phase. Analytical flow cytometry was used to check the purity and quantity of each magnetically sorted T cell population. Genomic DNA was isolated from every sorted fraction and measured by UV absorbance on a Nanodrop 2000c. These data come from a study of shared clonotypes between healthy human individuals (dated by TCRdb to the early 2020s). Background for the entire study: A few men and a couple of women, aged 18 to 49 years, made up the cohort. For each donor, CD4 naive and CD4 memory were each run on three plates, CD8 naive on two plates, and CD8 memory on one plate. Blood TCR repertoires of about five healthy adults were deeply sequenced to estimate repertoire size and the extent of clonotype sharing between individuals. Leukapheresis yielded between about 0.94 and 9.5 billion PBMCs per donor. To increase sequencing depth and limit assay-specific biases, different laboratories used diverse techniques to prepare libraries and sequence TCR repertoires. On the study overall, not on this receptor specifically: The small number of donors limited the genetic and exposure-history diversity represented. Naive subsets generally had larger estimated clonotype richness than memory subsets did. Pairwise subsampling indicated that sequencing depth was expected to affect the degree of clonotype sharing among donors. Clonotypes shared by all four sorted-subset donors showed higher generation probabilities than non-shared clonotypes. About 5% of naive CD4, 3% to 3.5% of naive CD8, about 2.1% of memory CD4, and 0.35% to 0.5% of memory CD8 clonotypes were shared across several donors. Sampling was limited to blood, and TCR repertoires in tissue likely differ from TCR repertoires in blood. Even with the large sequencing depth, rarefaction of the sorted-subset datasets indicated that sequencing was incomplete.

The germline V gene encodes CDR1 SGHRS and CDR2 YFSETQ. Counted from cysteine to phenylalanine, this CDR3 has 13 amino acids. Only the CDR3 portion is preserved as DNA: 39 bases, with reading frame beginning at the first base. V sheds 1 base and J sheds 7 bases, leaving 8 bases between their ends. TCR CDR3 regions were amplified from genomic DNA by multiplex PCR using the deep immunoSEQ assay. Extracted genomic DNA from each cell subset was spread evenly across all wells of several immunoSEQ 96-well plates, with each plate serving as a replicate. For sorted subsets, each replicate PCR was loaded with 200 to 250 ng genomic DNA, equivalent to 25,000 to 35,000 T cell genomes. The purified libraries were quantified using a Qubit 3.0 fluorometer, sized with a Bioanalyzer 2100, and then quantified again using the KAPA Library Quantification kit. Every immunoSEQ 96-well plate was sequenced on a dedicated single-read 150-cycle Illumina NextSeq 550 flow cell. Per the original workflow: Because the immunoSEQ output included only junctional sequences and no quality scores, the filtering could not be the same as the filtering used for full-length reads. Sequences were annotated with PyIR, a Python wrapper for IgBLAST v1.9, using IMGT germline references to assign V/J genes and CDR3. Reads with weak V/J assignments (E-value above 1e-6), missing CDR3, stop codons, out-of-frame junctions, or ambiguous translated residues were removed. A V3J clonotype was defined by an identical inferred V gene, J gene, and CDR3 amino acid sequence. Percentage overlap between repertoires was computed as shared unique clonotypes divided by the size of the smaller repertoire. Repertoire richness was assessed with RTK rarefaction, the Chao1 estimator, and Recon v2.1 estimates of unobserved clonotypes. For all TCRbeta clonotypes obtained by the gDNA method from four donors, generation probabilities were computed with OLGA. Held by TCRdb, this immuneACCESS table contains in-frame sequences only and omits some clones. Under half of the omission traces to an unresolved V gene where checked; the cause of the rest is unknown. That table gives V, J and clone size, and the DNA gave D and trimming. Within this sample are about 380,000 clones, with 90% to 97% of them counted one time only. The ten most abundant clones make up around 0.32% of the sample.

The sample consisted of memory CD8+ T cells sorted from blood. This sample's cell subset or site label indicates: CD45RO+ cells pooled with CCR7-negative TemRA cells. The sequence joins TRBV5-1 to TRBJ2-2; the D gene lacks a confident call. The TCR sequence derives from a young man in good health. The nucleotide sequence reads as follows: TGCGCCAGCAGCTTGTCCGTCGACGGGGAGCTGTTTTTT. Translated, this is CASSLSVDGELFF.